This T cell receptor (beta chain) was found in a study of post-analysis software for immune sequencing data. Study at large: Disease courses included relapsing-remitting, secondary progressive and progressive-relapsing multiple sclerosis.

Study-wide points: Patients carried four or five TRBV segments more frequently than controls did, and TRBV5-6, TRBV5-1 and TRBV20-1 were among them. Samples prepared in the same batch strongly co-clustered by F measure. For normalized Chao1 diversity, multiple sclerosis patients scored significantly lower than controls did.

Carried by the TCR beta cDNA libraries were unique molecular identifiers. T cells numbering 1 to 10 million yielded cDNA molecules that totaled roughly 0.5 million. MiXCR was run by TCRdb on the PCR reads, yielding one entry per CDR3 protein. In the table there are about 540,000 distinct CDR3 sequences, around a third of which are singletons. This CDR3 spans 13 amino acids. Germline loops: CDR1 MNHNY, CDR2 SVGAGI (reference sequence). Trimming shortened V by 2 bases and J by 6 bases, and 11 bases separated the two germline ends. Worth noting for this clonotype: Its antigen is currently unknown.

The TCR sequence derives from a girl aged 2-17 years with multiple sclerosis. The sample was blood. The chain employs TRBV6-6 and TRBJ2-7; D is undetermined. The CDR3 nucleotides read TGTGCCAGCAGTTACAGGGCAGAAAGCGAGCAGTACTTC. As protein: CASSYRAESEQYF.